Following are 23 T cell receptor beta chains from one sample sequenced in a study of blood T cell repertoires in COVID-19. Assay: immunoSEQ multiplex PCR; the TCRdb copy retains only in-frame clones and omits some. The sample lists around 9,500 clones; around 92% were seen once. The source material was peripheral blood. Receptors were obtained from a woman in her forties or fifties with active COVID-19.

The chain carries TRBV15 and TRBJ2-5; D unresolved. Trimming removed 1 base from V and 4 bases from J, with 10 bases in between. Germline V gives CDR1 LNHNV, CDR2 YYDKDF (reference sequence). The CDR3 sequence is 14 residues long. The CDR3 nucleotides read TGTGCCACCAGCAGAGGATCCCCAGGAGAGACCCAGTACTTC. Translating gives CATSRGSPGETQYF.

J is TRBJ2-1 and V is TRBV28, with 8 bases that match TRBD2. Germline V gene lookup returns CDR1 MDHEN and CDR2 SYDVKM. V was pared by 2 bases and J by 4 bases, with 7 bases of the junction left unmatched. The CDR3 runs 16 residues. In DNA, the CDR3 is TGTGCCAGCAGTTTAGGGCCTAGCGGGCTATACAATGAGCAGTTCTTC. It codes for CASSLGPSGLYNEQFF.

The V gene is TRBV20-1, the J gene TRBJ2-3; D is perhaps TRBD1 (6 bases). The CDR3 has 16 amino acids. Trimming cost V 3 bases and J 0 bases, with 16 bases left between them. From germline, CDR1 is DFQATT and CDR2 SNEGSKA (reference sequence). In DNA, the CDR3 is TGCAGTGCTAGTGGCTTCTTGGGGGCGAGCACAGATACGCAGTATTTT. It codes for CSASGFLGASTDTQYF.

The genes are TRBV12-5 and TRBJ2-1, with 10 bases matching TRBD2. There are 16 residues in the CDR3. V dropped 1 base and J dropped 8; count of bases not matched to a gene: 8. CDR1 is LGHNT, CDR2 FRNRAP, per germline. CDR3: CASGLARELAGDEQFF. The CDR3, as DNA: TGTGCTAGTGGTTTGGCCCGGGAGCTAGCGGGAGATGAGCAGTTCTTC.

The rearrangement uses TRBV29-1 and TRBJ2-1; 10 nucleotides agree with TRBD2. The CDR3 has 14 residues. J was trimmed by 8 bases and V by 8 bases; bases with no gene match: 12. Germline CDR1 reads SQVTM; CDR2 reads ANQGSEA. The CDR3 region has the DNA TGCAGCCTCTGGGGGACTAGCGCTGGCGATGAGCAGTTCTTC. This codes for CSLWGTSAGDEQFF.

The chain is built from TRBV6-2 or TRBV6-3 and TRBJ2-2; 7 positions agree with TRBD1. CDR3 size: 15 residues. Germline lookup yields CDR1 MNHEY and CDR2 SVGEGT. V shed 5 bases and J 5 bases; nucleotides not matched to a gene: 8. The CDR3 here is CASSKRQGWTGELFF. Written as DNA, the CDR3 is TGTGCCAGCAGTAAACGACAGGGTTGGACCGGGGAGCTGTTTTTT.

The rearrangement links TRBV19 to TRBJ2-7; TRBD2 agrees at 7 bases. Germline CDR1 reads LNHDA; CDR2 reads SQIVND (reference sequence). Trimming at V came to 0 bases and at J to 0 bases, leaving 8 bases not matched to a gene. The CDR3 is 17 residues long. In DNA form, the CDR3 reads TGTGCCAGTAGTATAGATATTGGGCTAGCGGACTCCTACGAGCAGTACTTC. This codes for CASSIDIGLADSYEQYF. Full variable domain (rest looked up from reference TRBV19 and TRBJ2-7): DGGITQSPKYLFRKEGQNVTLSCEQNLNHDAMYWYRQDPGQGLRLIYYSQIVNDFQKGDIAEGYSVSREKKESFPLTVTSAQKNPTAFYLCASSIDIGLADSYEQYFGPGTRLTVT.

The chain couples TRBV25-1 to TRBJ2-7, with a weak D call TRBD2 (5 bases). Per the germline V gene, CDR1 is MGHDK and CDR2 is SYGVNS. This CDR3 is 14 amino acids long. Trimming took off 3 bases at V and 2 bases at J, with 11 bases between the two ends. The CDR3 protein is CASSDTSSPYEQYF. CDR3 coding DNA: TGTGCCAGCAGTGATACTAGTTCCCCCTACGAGCAGTACTTC.

J is TRBJ1-5 and V is TRBV7-2; D might be TRBD1 (5 bases). Germline V gene lookup returns CDR1 SGHTA and CDR2 FQGNSA. CDR3 length equals 13 residues. V lost 5 bases and J lost 6, with 11 bases in between. CDR3 in amino acids: CASSQSGGQPQHF. CDR3 DNA: TGTGCCAGCAGCCAAAGCGGGGGTCAGCCCCAGCATTTT.

In nucleotides, the CDR3 is TGCGCCAGCAGCTTGGGCAGTCAGGGGTCCGGGGAGCTGTTTTTT. This sequence encodes CASSLGSQGSGELFF. V and J are TRBV5-1 and TRBJ2-2; the D gene is possibly TRBD1 (6 bases). This CDR3 has 15 amino acids. V lost 0 bases to trimming and J lost 6 bases, with 12 bases between them. Germline-derived CDR1 and CDR2 are SGHRS and YFSETQ. The full variable domain, completed using reference TRBV5-1 and TRBJ2-2, is KAGVTQTPRYLIKTRGQQVTLSCSPISGHRSVSWYQQTPGQGLQFLFEYFSETQRNKGNFPGRFSGRQFSNSRSEMNVSTLELGDSALYLCASSLGSQGSGELFFGEGSRLTVL.

The chain links TRBV3-1 (or the pseudogene TRBV3-2) to TRBJ2-1, with a tentative D call TRBD1 (6 bases). The CDR3 is 15 residues long. Germline assignment: CDR1 LGHDT and CDR2 YNNKEL (reference sequence). V was cut by 0 bases and J by 7 bases, with 13 bases left in between. Here the CDR3 DNA reads TGTGCCAGCAGCCAAGATAGTACAGGGACGAATGAGCAGTTCTTC. Translation: CASSQDSTGTNEQFF.

The chain links TRBV10-3 to TRBJ1-1; 7 bases align to TRBD1. CDR3 length equals 16 residues. V lost 2 bases, J lost 0 bases, and 6 bases stayed unmatched. Germline V lookup: CDR1 ENHRY, CDR2 SYGVKD. The CDR3 loop is CAISETPGTVNTEAFF. The CDR3 DNA follows: TGTGCCATCAGTGAGACGCCTGGGACAGTGAACACTGAAGCTTTCTTT.

The chain carries TRBV9 and TRBJ2-5, with D possibly matching TRBD1 (6 bases). The CDR3 is 13 amino acids. Looked up from germline, CDR1 is SGDLS and CDR2 is YYNGEE. The V end was cut by 4 bases, the J end by 5 bases, with 12 bases between. Here the CDR3 reads CASSPAQGETQYF. The CDR3, as DNA: TGTGCCAGCAGCCCGGCCCAGGGGGAGACCCAGTACTTC.

The chain couples TRBV5-1 to TRBJ1-4; 8 bases fit TRBD1. CDR3 length equals 14 residues. Trimming at V came to 4 bases and at J to 4 bases, leaving 3 bases not matched to a gene. CDR1 and CDR2 (germline): SGHRS, YFSETQ. The DNA of the CDR3 is TGCGCCAGCAGCCCGACAGGGGTTAATGAAAAACTGTTTTTT. Translated: CASSPTGVNEKLFF.

This sequence joins TRBV27 and TRBJ2-3, with 8 nucleotides matching TRBD1. The CDR3 loop spans 16 amino acids. Germline V gene lookup returns CDR1 MNHEY and CDR2 SMNVEV (reference sequence). V dropped 0 bases and J dropped 5; count of bases not matched to a gene: 7. CDR3 protein: CASSLSSGRGRDTQYF. CDR3 coding DNA: TGTGCCAGCAGTTTATCGAGCGGCAGGGGGCGAGATACGCAGTATTTT.

The DNA for the CDR3 is TGCGCCAGCAGCCCCGTCCCGGGACAGTCTGCTAACTATGGCTACACCTTC. It yields the protein CASSPVPGQSANYGYTF. The chain links TRBV4-1 to TRBJ1-2; 7 nucleotides line up with TRBD1. V gave up 4 bases and J gave up 0 bases; unmatched junction bases: 11. The CDR3 runs 17 residues. Germline V gene sequence: CDR1 MGHRA, CDR2 YSYEKL.

The chain recombines TRBV27 with TRBJ1-1, with 7 nucleotides matching TRBD1. The trim removed 3 bases at V and 2 bases at J, leaving 6 bases unmatched. The CDR3 has 15 residues. CDR1 and CDR2 from the germline V gene are MNHEY and SMNVEV (reference sequence). The CDR3 coding sequence is TGTGCCAGCAGTTTGATCCAGGGGGTAAACACTGAAGCTTTCTTT. It is translated as CASSLIQGVNTEAFF.

The chain employs TRBV28 and TRBJ2-1, with 9 bases lining up with TRBD1. Unmatched junction bases numbered 5, after V lost 6 bases and J lost 5 bases. CDR1 and CDR2 (germline): MDHEN, SYDVKM. CDR3 length equals 14 residues. Here the CDR3 DNA reads TGTGCCAGCAGCCGACGGACAGGGGACAATGAGCAGTTCTTC. It yields the protein CASSRRTGDNEQFF.

This chain links TRBV28 with TRBJ1-1; the D gene is possibly TRBD1 (5 bases). Trimming removed 7 bases at V and 10 bases at J, with 16 bases between. Germline loops: CDR1 MDHEN, CDR2 SYDVKM. This CDR3 region has 12 residues. In nucleotides, the CDR3 is TGTGCCAGCACCATGGGGCGATTAGGAGCTTTCTTT. Translation gives CASTMGRLGAFF.

The V gene is TRBV28, the J gene TRBJ2-1; 10 bases align to TRBD2. This CDR3 is 20 amino acids long. Germline-derived CDR1 and CDR2 are MDHEN and SYDVKM. J was trimmed by 0 bases and V by 7 bases; bases with no gene match: 18. The CDR3 sequence: CASNKRGLAHIYSSYNEQFF. As DNA, the CDR3 is TGTGCCAGCAACAAAAGGGGACTAGCGCATATATACTCCTCCTACAATGAGCAGTTCTTC.

The chain carries TRBV6-5 and TRBJ2-2, with D perhaps TRBD2 (6 bases). Germline lookup yields CDR1 MNHEY and CDR2 SVGAGI. Between the trimmed V and J ends, which lost 5 bases and 4 bases, there was a span of 14 bases. The CDR3 spans 15 residues. The chain's CDR3 is CASSLGLPSTGELFF. CDR3 in DNA: TGTGCCAGCAGTCTCGGACTACCCAGCACCGGGGAGCTGTTTTTT.

This clone is a singleton in its sample. One end of the junction is discordant with germline, which a read error may explain. The chain recombines TRBV6-1 with TRBJ1-5; 8 positions match TRBD1. Germline V lookup: CDR1 MNHNS, CDR2 SASEGT. This CDR3 has 17 residues. CDR3: CASSEEAGGAGNPPQHF. The CDR3 region has the DNA TGTGCCAGCAGTGAAGAAGCAGGGGGCGCAGGTAATCCGCCCCAGCATTTT.

This chain joins TRBV12-5 and TRBJ2-1; 7 bases match TRBD2. Per the germline V gene, CDR1 is LGHNT and CDR2 is FRNRAP. The V and J ends lost 7 bases and 4 bases, in that order; junction bases with no gene match: 10. The CDR3 sequence is 15 residues long. CDR3: CASASGTGLYNEQFF. DNA of the CDR3: TGTGCTAGTGCCAGCGGGACGGGACTGTACAATGAGCAGTTCTTC. Based on the CDR3 plus reference TRBV12-5 and TRBJ2-1, the full variable domain is DARVTQTPRHKVTEMGQEVTMRCQPILGHNTVFWYRQTMMQGLELLAYFRNRAPLDDSGMPKDRFSAEMPDATLATLKIQPSEPRDSAVYFCASASGTGLYNEQFFGPGTRLTVL.